Presented here are 27 T cell receptor beta chains from one specimen sequenced in a study of T cell responses to AZD1222 COVID-19 vaccine. Generated by immunoSEQ multiplex PCR, the TCRdb table keeps only in-frame clones and is missing some. The table includes fewer than 300,000 clones, 90% to 95% detected once. The sequences come from peripheral blood, collected on day 0 of AZD1222 vaccination. Receptors originate from an adult in good health.

This rearrangement joins TRBV4-1 to TRBJ1-5, with a possible D match to TRBD1 (5 bases). This CDR3 region has 18 residues. Germline CDR1 reads MGHRA; CDR2 reads YSYEKL. V was cut by 1 base and J by 4 bases, with 20 bases left in between. DNA of the CDR3: TGCGCCAGCAGCCAAGTTGCTAGGGGAGGGTTATGGAATCAGCCCCAGCATTTT. Translating gives CASSQVARGGLWNQPQHF.

J is TRBJ1-2 and V is TRBV6-5; no clear D. Germline CDR1 and CDR2: MNHEY and SVGAGI. The CDR3 runs to 13 residues. The V and J ends lost 1 base and 8 bases respectively, with 11 bases between them. The CDR3 region is CASSYFRGRGYTF. The CDR3 coding sequence is TGTGCCAGCAGTTACTTCAGAGGGAGGGGCTACACCTTC.

The chain uses TRBV3-1 (or the pseudogene TRBV3-2) and TRBJ2-7; TRBD1 matches at 9 bases. There are 17 residues in the CDR3. CDR1 and CDR2 from the germline V gene are LGHDT and YNNKEL (reference sequence). The V gene end was trimmed by 1 base and the J gene end by 4 bases; junction bases not matched to a gene: 11. CDR3 DNA: TGTGCCAGCAGCCAAGCTCCCTCGGGACAGGGTGCGTACGAGCAGTACTTC. Translated: CASSQAPSGQGAYEQYF.

The chain recombines TRBV4-1 with TRBJ1-1; D uncertain. CDR3 length equals 14 residues. Trimming stripped 4 bases from V and 5 bases from J, with 14 bases between. In germline, CDR1 is MGHRA, CDR2 YSYEKL. Here the CDR3 reads CASSPRRGATEAFF. The CDR3 DNA follows: TGCGCCAGCAGCCCGAGGCGGGGTGCGACTGAAGCTTTCTTT.

This clone appeared once. The J gene is TRBJ2-2, the V gene TRBV27; no reliable D call. V was trimmed by 4 bases and J by 4 bases, leaving 4 bases between them. The CDR3 loop spans 12 amino acids. The germline CDR1 and CDR2 sequences are MNHEY and SMNVEV (reference sequence). The CDR3 is CASSWGTGELFF. DNA of the CDR3: TGTGCCAGCAGTTGGGGCACCGGGGAGCTGTTTTTT.

V and J are TRBV6-1 and TRBJ2-7; 10 bases map to TRBD2. This CDR3 region has 15 residues. The V gene end was trimmed by 1 base and the J gene end by 6 bases; junction bases not matched to a gene: 6. Germline V gives CDR1 MNHNS, CDR2 SASEGT. The chain's CDR3 is CASSEVPAGGSEQYF. In DNA, the CDR3 is TGTGCCAGCAGTGAAGTCCCAGCGGGAGGGAGCGAGCAGTACTTC.

The rearrangement joins TRBV28 to TRBJ2-7; weak D call: TRBD1 (6 bases). Germline CDR1 MDHEN, CDR2 SYDVKM. V shed 6 bases and J shed 2 bases, with 14 bases lying between them. The CDR3 is 14 residues long. Written as DNA, the CDR3 is TGTGCCAGCAGGTCCGGGACACGGACCTACGAGCAGTACTTC. Protein: CASRSGTRTYEQYF. Variable domain in full (rest from reference TRBV28 and TRBJ2-7): DVKVTQSSRYLVKRTGEKVFLECVQDMDHENMFWYRQDPGLGLRLIYFSYDVKMKEKGDIPEGYSVSREKKERFSLILESASTNQTSMYLCASRSGTRTYEQYFGPGTRLTVT.

V is TRBV28 and J is TRBJ2-1; D perhaps matches TRBD1 (5 bases). The V end was cut by 5 bases, the J end by 2 bases, with 10 bases between. Germline assignment: CDR1 MDHEN and CDR2 SYDVKM. There are 14 residues in the CDR3. The CDR3 nucleotides are TGTGCCAGCAGTATGTCAGGGACCTACAATGAGCAGTTCTTC. It translates to CASSMSGTYNEQFF.

This sequence joins TRBV6-4 and TRBJ1-2; no clear D. The V end lost 5 bases, the J end lost 6 bases, and 25 bases lay between the germline ends. The germline CDR1 and CDR2 sequences are MRHNA and SNTAGT. CDR3 length: 17 residues. The CDR3 DNA reads as TGTGCCAGCAGTCTTGAGGGAGGGCGTCGGTCTTCCCATGGCTACACCTTC. It is translated as CASSLEGGRRSSHGYTF.

The gene calls are TRBV10-3 and TRBJ1-4, with TRBD1 identical over 9 bases. CDR3 length equals 15 residues. Germline V lookup: CDR1 ENHRY, CDR2 SYGVKD. The V and J ends lost 6 bases and 7 bases, in that order; junction bases with no gene match: 9. CDR3 sequence: CAISDPDRGTEKLFF. The CDR3 DNA is TGTGCCATCAGCGACCCGGACAGGGGTACTGAAAAACTGTTTTTT.

The DNA of the CDR3 is TGTGCCAGCAGTCAATCCGACAGGGGAAATTCACCCCTCCACTTT. Protein sequence: CASSQSDRGNSPLHF. The rearrangement joins TRBV6-5 to TRBJ1-6; 8 bases are a match to TRBD1. J was trimmed by 7 bases and V by 5 bases; bases with no gene match: 7. Germline assignment: CDR1 MNHEY and CDR2 SVGAGI. The CDR3 is made up of 15 amino acids.

The V and J genes are TRBV27 and TRBJ1-2; tentatively, D is TRBD1 (6 bases). The CDR3 has 16 residues. Trimming took off 7 bases at V and 3 bases at J, with 21 bases between the two ends. Germline CDR1 MNHEY, CDR2 SMNVEV (reference sequence). The CDR3 coding sequence is TGTGCCAGCAAGAGGGGGAGGGGCAGCTTCTACTATGGCTACACCTTC. Translating gives CASKRGRGSFYYGYTF.

This rearrangement joins TRBV5-1 to TRBJ2-1; TRBD2 aligns across 8 bases. This CDR3 is 15 amino acids long. V trimming: 3 bases; J trimming: 4 bases; junction bases outside the gene matches: 6. Germline-derived CDR1 and CDR2 are SGHRS and YFSETQ. CDR3 region: CASSSQAGEYNEQFF. CDR3 bases: TGCGCCAGCAGCTCCCAAGCGGGGGAGTACAATGAGCAGTTCTTC.

In this sample, this clone turned up once. Here the CDR3 DNA reads TGTGCCAGCTCACCCGTCCTAGGGAGCCCCGAGGGTGAAGCTTTCTTT. The encoded protein is CASSPVLGSPEGEAFF. V usage is TRBV18 and J usage is TRBJ1-1; the D is unclear. The CDR3 is made up of 16 amino acids. Germline V gives CDR1 KGHSH, CDR2 LQKENI. Trimming removed 3 bases from V and 7 bases from J, with 21 bases in between.

This chain joins TRBV3-1 (or the pseudogene TRBV3-2) and TRBJ2-3, with 14 nucleotides matching TRBD2. J gave up 5 bases and V 3 bases, and 4 bases lay outside the gene matches. Per the germline V gene, CDR1 is LGHDT and CDR2 is YNNKEL (reference sequence). This CDR3 is 16 amino acids long. CDR3 DNA: TGTGCCAGCAGCCAGGGACTAGCGGGAGCTGTAGATACGCAGTATTTT. Translation gives CASSQGLAGAVDTQYF.

The genes are TRBV7-2 and TRBJ2-1; TRBD2 is a possible D gene (6 bases). Trimming left V 5 bases short and J 0 bases short, with 20 bases between. CDR1 SGHTA and CDR2 FQGNSA come from the germline V gene. CDR3 length equals 18 residues. The CDR3 region has the DNA TGTGCCAGCAGCCTCCGTTGGCGGGATCCTATCTCCTACAATGAGCAGTTCTTC. It codes for CASSLRWRDPISYNEQFF.

V usage is TRBV7-9 and J usage is TRBJ2-7; TRBD1 agrees at 11 bases. Germline trimming cut 1 base from V and 4 bases from J; bases unmatched to any gene: 3. The germline CDR1 and CDR2 sequences are SEHNR and FQNEAQ (reference sequence). The length of the CDR3 is 15 residues. The CDR3 loop is CASSLGRDRGYEQYF. The CDR3 region has the DNA TGTGCCAGCAGCTTAGGCCGGGACAGGGGGTACGAGCAGTACTTC.

The V gene is TRBV10-1, the J gene TRBJ1-2; unclear D gene. Germline V gene lookup returns CDR1 WNHNN and CDR2 SYGVQD (reference sequence). The CDR3 extends over 17 amino acids. V was pared by 3 bases and J by 2 bases, with 19 bases between. The CDR3: CASSDRNRMCRNYGYTF. Written as DNA, the CDR3 is TGCGCCAGCAGTGATAGGAACAGAATGTGCAGAAACTATGGCTACACCTTC.

J is TRBJ1-1 and V is TRBV3-1 (or the pseudogene TRBV3-2), with 10 positions matching TRBD1. Per germline, CDR1 LGHDT and CDR2 YNNKEL (reference sequence). Losses at the gene ends were 3 bases for V and 4 bases for J; bases not matched to a gene: 8. The CDR3 is made up of 16 amino acids. The CDR3 sequence is CASSHWDRGGGTEAFF. The CDR3, as DNA: TGTGCCAGCAGCCACTGGGACAGGGGAGGTGGCACTGAAGCTTTCTTT.

V is TRBV4-2 and J is TRBJ1-1; perhaps TRBD1 as D (6 bases). There are 15 residues in the CDR3. From germline, CDR1 is LGHNA and CDR2 YNFKEQ. The V end was cut by 2 bases, the J end by 1 base, with 11 bases between. The CDR3 DNA is TGTGCCAGCAGCCAACTCACAGGGAAGAACACTGAAGCTTTCTTT. This sequence encodes CASSQLTGKNTEAFF.

The chain links TRBV7-9 to TRBJ2-1, with 8 nucleotides matching TRBD2. After removal of 5 bases from V and 6 bases from J, the junction contained 3 bases not matched to a gene. The CDR3 loop spans 13 amino acids. Germline V gives CDR1 SEHNR, CDR2 FQNEAQ (reference sequence). CDR3 coding DNA: TGTGCCAGCAGCATACGGGAGGGCAATGAGCAGTTCTTC. Its translation is CASSIREGNEQFF.

The V and J genes are TRBV6-1 and TRBJ1-1; perhaps TRBD1 as D (5 bases). There are 15 residues in the CDR3. Germline V lookup: CDR1 MNHNS, CDR2 SASEGT. The ends were cut back, 0 bases at V and 1 base at J, with 9 bases in the middle. The CDR3 protein is CASSEAGTRNTEAFF. The CDR3 coding sequence is TGTGCCAGCAGTGAAGCAGGGACCCGGAACACTGAAGCTTTCTTT.

The genes are TRBV5-6 and TRBJ1-1; D gene uncertain. With 0 bases removed from V and 10 bases from J, the gap between germline ends came to 13 bases. Looked up from germline, CDR1 is SGHDT and CDR2 is YYEEEE. The CDR3 loop spans 13 amino acids. CDR3 in amino acids: CASSLVSGRVAFF. CDR3 in DNA: TGTGCCAGCAGCTTGGTCTCTGGGCGTGTAGCTTTCTTT.

The chain recombines TRBV5-6 with TRBJ1-1; D might be TRBD1 (5 bases). Germline values: CDR1 SGHDT, CDR2 YYEEEE. This CDR3 is built from 16 residues. V lost 4 bases and J 0 bases, leaving 16 bases between the germline ends. CDR3 region: CASSPSAGGVNTEAFF. The CDR3 coding sequence is TGTGCCAGCAGCCCCTCCGCGGGGGGGGTGAACACTGAAGCTTTCTTT.

A single count supports this clone. The rearrangement joins TRBV3-1 (or the pseudogene TRBV3-2) to TRBJ1-3; no definite D call. From germline, CDR1 is LGHDT and CDR2 YNNKEL (reference sequence). V was shortened by 3 bases and J by 0 bases, with 6 bases between the two germline ends. The CDR3 covers 14 residues. CDR3 region: CASSQPRSGNTIYF. DNA for the CDR3: TGTGCCAGCAGCCAGCCCCGCTCTGGAAACACCATATATTTT.

The chain uses TRBV2 and TRBJ2-2; no firm D call. The CDR3 is made up of 13 amino acids. Germline CDR1 reads SNHLY; CDR2 reads FYNNEI. Between the trimmed V and J ends, which lost 6 bases and 3 bases, there was a span of 8 bases. CDR3 region: CASRGFDTGELFF. DNA for the CDR3: TGTGCCAGCAGGGGTTTTGACACCGGGGAGCTGTTTTTT.

This clone was detected a few times. DNA of the CDR3: TGTGCCAGCAGACCGGACGGGAACACCGGGGAGCTGTTTTTT. Its translation: CASRPDGNTGELFF. The chain is built from TRBV7-3 and TRBJ2-2; D ambiguous. Germline V gives CDR1 SGHTA, CDR2 FQGTGA. CDR3 length: 14 amino acids. V lost 6 bases and J 1 base, leaving 9 bases between the germline ends.